Shown below are 6 T cell receptor beta chains from a single sample sequenced in a study of T cell changes during pregnancy in multiple sclerosis. The assay was immunoSEQ multiplex PCR, and TCRdb's table has in-frame clones only and misses some. The repertoire holds 45,000 to 60,000 clones, with approximately 94% as singletons. This material consisted of CD4+ T cells from peripheral blood mononuclear cells, taken before pregnancy. Every receptor here comes from a female donor with multiple sclerosis, enrolled in a pregnancy study.

The chain couples TRBV7-8 to TRBJ1-5; D may be TRBD1 (6 bases). The V gene's germline CDR1 is SGHVS and CDR2 FQNEAQ. The CDR3 is made up of 13 amino acids. V was cut by 5 bases and J by 6 bases, with 11 bases left in between. CDR3 sequence reads: CASSRDKGQPQHF. DNA of the CDR3: TGTGCCAGCAGCCGGGACAAGGGTCAGCCCCAGCATTTT.

The rearrangement joins TRBV2 to TRBJ2-1; 14 nucleotides agree with TRBD2. The length of the CDR3 is 17 residues. Unmatched junction bases numbered 1, after V lost 0 bases and J lost 3 bases. Germline CDR1 reads SNHLY; CDR2 reads FYNNEI. The CDR3 nucleotides are TGTGCCAGCAGTGAAGCGGGACTAGCGGGAGTCTACAATGAGCAGTTCTTC. Encoded protein: CASSEAGLAGVYNEQFF. Drawing the rest from reference TRBV2 and TRBJ2-1, the complete variable domain is EPEVTQTPSHQVTQMGQEVILRCVPISNHLYFYWYRQILGQKVEFLVSFYNNEISEKSEIFDDQFSVERPDGSNFTLKIRSTKLEDSAMYFCASSEAGLAGVYNEQFFGPGTRLTVL.

With regard to this clone: One end of the junction varies from germline; a read error may be responsible. Other DNA sequences of this sample code for an identical CDR3. The chain carries TRBV5-6 and TRBJ1-1; a possible D gene is TRBD1 (6 bases). CDR1 is SGHDT, CDR2 YYEEEE, per germline. The CDR3 runs to 16 residues. The CDR3 is CASSPRALVRDTEAFF. CDR3 coding DNA: TGTGCCAGCAGTCCTAGGGCTTTGGTCAGGGACACTGAGGCTTTCTTT.

The rearrangement joins TRBV2 to TRBJ2-2, with TRBD1 matching over 10 bases. V gave up 6 bases and J gave up 4 bases; unmatched junction bases: 5. In germline, CDR1 is SNHLY, CDR2 FYNNEI. The CDR3 extends over 15 amino acids. The CDR3 protein is CASRGDRGSTGELFF. CDR3 DNA: TGTGCCAGCAGGGGGGACAGGGGAAGCACCGGGGAGCTGTTTTTT. The full variable domain, its missing parts supplied by reference TRBV2 and TRBJ2-2, is EPEVTQTPSHQVTQMGQEVILRCVPISNHLYFYWYRQILGQKVEFLVSFYNNEISEKSEIFDDQFSVERPDGSNFTLKIRSTKLEDSAMYFCASRGDRGSTGELFFGEGSRLTVL.

This chain links TRBV6-1 with TRBJ1-1, with TRBD1 as a possible D gene (6 bases). The CDR3 totals 14 residues. Germline values: CDR1 MNHNS, CDR2 SASEGT. Trimming stripped 8 bases from V and 4 bases from J, with 17 bases between. CDR3 DNA: TGTGCCAGCGACAGACAGGCAGATTCCACTGAAGCTTTCTTT. This gives the protein CASDRQADSTEAFF.

The chain carries TRBV28 and TRBJ2-7; 8 bases map to TRBD1. Germline V lookup: CDR1 MDHEN, CDR2 SYDVKM. V lost 3 bases to trimming and J lost 1 base; unmatched junction nucleotides: 2. The CDR3 has 14 residues. The CDR3 DNA follows: TGTGCCAGCAGTTTCCAGGGGGCGTCCTACGAGCAGTACTTC. Protein: CASSFQGASYEQYF.